Listed below are T cell receptor beta chains from one sample, sequenced in a study of CD8 T cells in ankylosing spondylitis. TCRdb passed the 5' RACE reads through MiXCR, listing each CDR3 protein once. The sample includes some 200,000 distinct CDR3 sequences, 9.5% to 15% of them seen just once. The sequencing input was blood, either unsorted or a sorted T cell fraction (not recorded which). These receptors all come from a male donor with ankylosing spondylitis or in good health (not recorded which). Both conserved end residues are part of each CDR3. D genes are given only for firm matches. Size values are once, few and many counts, or a class for expanded clones, and some rows have none.

CDR3 DNA	CDR3 protein	D gene	clone size	CDR3 length	V gene	J gene
TGTGCCAGCAGCTACGGGACAGGGGCTGGAAACACCATATATTTT	CASSYGTGAGNTIYF	TRBD1	few	15	TRBV11-2	TRBJ1-3
TGTGCCAGTAGTATGGGCCCCGGGACAGCAGCGGGACCCCTCCACTTT	CASSMGPGTAAGPLHF	TRBD1	few	16	TRBV19	TRBJ1-6
TGTGCCAGCAGCTTAGGAGGTTCCAAACTGTTTTTT	CASSLGGSKLFF	.	.	12	TRBV7-9	TRBJ1-4
TGTGCCAGCAGCCCCCTCGCTAGCGGGAGCACAGATACGCAGTATTTT	CASSPLASGSTDTQYF	TRBD2	few	16	TRBV7-9	TRBJ2-3
TGTGCCAGCGGGACCGCACAGACCCAGTACTTC	CASGTAQTQYF	.	.	11	TRBV27	TRBJ2-5
TGTGCCAGCAGTGAATCAGAGTCCTACGAGCAGTACTTC	CASSESESYEQYF	.	few	13	TRBV2	TRBJ2-7
TGTGCCAGCAGCTTAGTGTCCGTTGCCGGGGAGCTGTTTTTT	CASSLVSVAGELFF	.	.	14	TRBV7-9	TRBJ2-2
TGTGCCAGCCGATCGGTCGGCGGGCCCTACAATGAGCAGTTCTTC	CASRSVGGPYNEQFF	.	.	15	TRBV6-2/TRBV6-3	TRBJ2-1
TGTGCCAGCAGCTTAGTCGGGGTGGGACTAGCGGGGGAGACCCAGTACTTC	CASSLVGVGLAGETQYF	TRBD2	few	17	TRBV7-2	TRBJ2-5
TGTGCCAGCAGCCGTTCACCCTCAGGGGGCCCTGATCAGCCCCAGCATTTT	CASSRSPSGGPDQPQHF	TRBD1	few	17	TRBV12-3/TRBV12-4	TRBJ1-5
TGCGCCAGCAGCCAAGATGGAAAGGGCGCTCAGCCCCAGCATTTT	CASSQDGKGAQPQHF	.	.	15	TRBV4-1	TRBJ1-5
TGCGCCAGCAGCTTGGGGGCTAGCGGATATACAGATACGCAGTATTTT	CASSLGASGYTDTQYF	TRBD2	few	16	TRBV5-1	TRBJ2-3
TGCGCCAGCAGCCAAGGCCAGGGAAATGAGCAGTTCTTC	CASSQGQGNEQFF	.	.	13	TRBV4-1	TRBJ2-1
TGTGCCAGCAGCCCTTGGGGGGGCTACTACAATGAGCAGTTCTTC	CASSPWGGYYNEQFF	.	.	15	TRBV9	TRBJ2-1
TGCGCCAGCAGCCAAGATCGGGGTTGGGAGCAGTTCTTC	CASSQDRGWEQFF	.	few	13	TRBV4-1	TRBJ2-1
TGTGCCAGCAGCTTAGACCCAGCGGGGAACGGAGATACGCAGTATTTT	CASSLDPAGNGDTQYF	TRBD2	.	16	TRBV11-2	TRBJ2-3
TGCGCCACCACGCTCGAGGTGAGGGACACTGAAGCTTTCTTT	CATTLEVRDTEAFF	.	.	14	TRBV4-3	TRBJ1-1
TGCGCCAGCAGCGGGACTGCCGAGGACAGGGAAACTGAAGCTTTCTTT	CASSGTAEDRETEAFF	TRBD1	many	16	TRBV5-1	TRBJ1-1
TGTGCCAGCAGTTTCTCGGAAGTTTTTAATTCACCCCTCCACTTT	CASSFSEVFNSPLHF	.	.	15	TRBV12-3/TRBV12-4	TRBJ1-6
TGTGCCAGCAGCCAAGGGGAAGCGGGAGGTGGCGCAGATACGCAGTATTTT	CASSQGEAGGGADTQYF	TRBD2	.	17	TRBV4-2	TRBJ2-3
TGTGCCAGCAGATTCAACAGGGAGCTCTACAATGAGCAGTTCTTC	CASRFNRELYNEQFF	.	few	15	TRBV5-4	TRBJ2-1
TGCGCCAGCAGCTTGGCGTCCGACGGCCCCTACGAGCAGTACTTC	CASSLASDGPYEQYF	.	many	15	TRBV5-1	TRBJ2-7
TGCGCCAGCAGCCAAGGGAACTCGGGGACTGAAGCTTTCTTT	CASSQGNSGTEAFF	.	.	14	TRBV4-1	TRBJ1-1
TGTGCCAGCACCCTGGGGGCGGCTGGGGACACTGAAGCTTTCTTT	CASTLGAAGDTEAFF	.	few	15	TRBV12-3/TRBV12-4	TRBJ1-1
TGCGCCAGCAGCCGGGGACAGGGCACAGATACGCAGTATTTT	CASSRGQGTDTQYF	TRBD1	few	14	TRBV5-1	TRBJ2-3
TGTGCCAGTAGCTCAACAGCGGGGTACAGGGAGCAGTTCTTC	CASSSTAGYREQFF	TRBD2	.	14	TRBV19	TRBJ2-1
TGTGCCAGCAGCTTAGTCGGCAGCCAAGAGACCCAGTACTTC	CASSLVGSQETQYF	.	many	14	TRBV5-1	TRBJ2-5
TGTGCCAGCAGCCCCCTACGAGCGGACAATGAGCAGTTCTTC	CASSPLRADNEQFF	.	.	14	TRBV5-8	TRBJ2-1
TGTGCCAGCAGCGTAGGGCGGGGGTTCGGTGAGCAGTTCTTC	CASSVGRGFGEQFF	TRBD2	few	14	TRBV9	TRBJ2-1
TGCAGCGCTTGGGACAGGGCGAACACCGGGGAGCTGTTTTTT	CSAWDRANTGELFF	TRBD1	few	14	TRBV20-1	TRBJ2-2
TGTGCCAGCAGCGCTGGACCGTCGAAGCAGTACTTC	CASSAGPSKQYF	.	few	12	TRBV7-9	TRBJ2-7